A single sample gave rise to the 20 T cell receptor beta chains below, sequenced in a study of cytomegalovirus exposure and HLA in healthy donors. The PCR made use of 60 Vbeta and 13 Jbeta primers. The method was immunoSEQ multiplex PCR; TCRdb's version includes in-frame clones alone and lacks a portion of them. Altogether more than 110,000 clones are present, 60% to 85% being singletons, with the ten largest covering more than 0.75%. The sample taken for sequencing was PBMCs. The receptors were gathered from a man in his late teens or twenties in good health and CMV-seronegative.

The genes are TRBV27 and TRBJ2-3, with TRBD2 identical over 10 bases. The germline V gene has CDR1 MNHEY and CDR2 SMNVEV (reference sequence). This CDR3 is built from 17 residues. V lost 1 base and J lost 2; bases outside the gene matches: 6. The CDR3 loop is CASSLFSGGPNTDTQYF. The CDR3 nucleotides are TGTGCCAGCAGTTTATTTAGCGGGGGGCCGAACACAGATACGCAGTATTTT.

The rearrangement joins TRBV7-8 to TRBJ1-1; maybe TRBD1 (6 bases). Trimming removed 2 bases at V and 8 bases at J, with 21 bases between. Per the germline V gene, CDR1 is SGHVS and CDR2 is FQNEAQ. The CDR3 is 16 amino acids. The DNA of the CDR3 is TGTGCCAGCAGCTTACAGGGGAAGAAAGGACACTGGGAAGCTTTCTTT. It translates to CASSLQGKKGHWEAFF.

The rearrangement joins TRBV21-1 to TRBJ1-2; TRBD1, as called in the table, went unchecked against the DNA. TRBV21-1 is a recognized pseudogene. This CDR3 is 14 amino acids long. This CDR3 reads CASSKPRGLKGYTF. As DNA, the CDR3 is TGTGCCAGCAGCAAACCTAGGGGGCTTAAGGGCTACACCTTC.

The chain has TRBV5-1 and TRBJ2-5, with 7 bases fitting TRBD2. The CDR3 totals 13 residues. J was trimmed by 2 bases and V by 4 bases; bases with no gene match: 2. Germline-derived CDR1 and CDR2 are SGHRS and YFSETQ. The CDR3 sequence is CASSPGRQETQYF. CDR3 DNA sequence: TGCGCCAGCAGCCCCGGGAGGCAAGAGACCCAGTACTTC.

The chain combines TRBV7-2 with TRBJ2-5; possible D gene TRBD1, 5 bases. Per germline, CDR1 SGHTA and CDR2 FQGNSA. The CDR3 runs 15 residues. V shed 6 bases and J shed 5 bases, with 19 bases lying between them. The CDR3 here is CASSWTTVPKETQYF. The DNA for the CDR3 is TGTGCCAGCAGTTGGACGACAGTCCCGAAGGAGACCCAGTACTTC.

The CDR3: CASSPPSGINYGYTF. The CDR3 DNA follows: TGTGCCAGCTCACCACCCTCAGGGATTAACTATGGCTACACCTTC. This chain uses TRBV18 with TRBJ1-2; D is perhaps TRBD1 (5 bases). This CDR3 comprises 15 residues. The V end lost 0 bases, the J end lost 1 base, and 9 bases lay between the germline ends. Germline CDR1 and CDR2: KGHSH and LQKENI.

The chain uses TRBV9 and TRBJ1-1, with 10 bases identical to TRBD1. Germline V gives CDR1 SGDLS, CDR2 YYNGEE. Trimming cost V 5 bases and J 1 base; bases outside gene matches: 2. The CDR3 length is 14 residues. The CDR3 loop is CASRRDRGNTEAFF. The CDR3 nucleotides read TGTGCCAGCAGGAGGGACAGGGGGAACACTGAAGCTTTCTTT.

The chain is built from TRBV7-9 and TRBJ1-5, with 7 bases fitting TRBD1. The CDR3 extends over 13 amino acids. Unmatched junction bases numbered 3, after V lost 6 bases and J lost 4 bases. In germline, CDR1 is SEHNR, CDR2 FQNEAQ (reference sequence). In DNA, the CDR3 is TGTGCCAGCAGTCGGGACAGAAATCAGCCCCAGCATTTT. This codes for CASSRDRNQPQHF.

V gene TRBV14 combines with J gene TRBJ1-2; perhaps TRBD1 as D (5 bases). V was pared by 4 bases and J by 3 bases, with 9 bases between. The germline CDR1 and CDR2 sequences are SGHDN and FVKESK. The CDR3 is 13 residues long. DNA for the CDR3: TGTGCCAGCAGCCCCTTAGGGGACTATGGCTACACCTTC. This gives the protein CASSPLGDYGYTF. Full variable domain (rest looked up from reference TRBV14 and TRBJ1-2): EAGVTQFPSHSVIEKGQTVTLRCDPISGHDNLYWYRRVMGKEIKFLLHFVKESKQDESGMPNNRFLAERTGGTYSTLKVQPAELEDSGVYFCASSPLGDYGYTFGSGTRLTVV.

CDR3 loop: CASSPPWGAGNTIYF. The CDR3 DNA reads as TGTGCCAGCTCACCACCGTGGGGCGCTGGAAACACCATATATTTT. The J gene is TRBJ1-3, the V gene TRBV18, with TRBD1 as a possible D gene (5 bases). The CDR3 covers 15 residues. CDR1 KGHSH and CDR2 LQKENI come from the germline V gene. The germline V and J ends were trimmed by 0 bases and 2 bases, with 8 bases remaining between them.

The chain combines TRBV5-5 with TRBJ2-1, with 8 bases matching TRBD1. The CDR3 is 16 residues long. CDR1 and CDR2 from the germline V gene are SGHKS and YYEKEE (reference sequence). Trimming cost V 4 bases and J 3 bases; bases outside gene matches: 9. Here the CDR3 reads CASSLQGATIYNEQFF. The CDR3 bases are TGTGCCAGCAGCCTCCAGGGGGCTACAATCTACAATGAGCAGTTCTTC.

This chain links TRBV5-4 with TRBJ2-3; D unresolved. Trimming stripped 0 bases from V and 6 bases from J, with 5 bases between. This CDR3 region has 12 residues. Germline V gives CDR1 SGHNT, CDR2 YYREEE (reference sequence). The CDR3: CASSLAGDTQYF. As DNA, the CDR3 is TGTGCCAGCAGCTTGGCTGGCGATACGCAGTATTTT.

The chain links TRBV18 to TRBJ1-1, with TRBD1 matching over 7 bases. Germline loops: CDR1 KGHSH, CDR2 LQKENI. This CDR3 is built from 15 residues. J gave up 4 bases and V 5 bases, and 10 bases lay outside the gene matches. CDR3 amino acids: CASSAQGGSGTEAFF. The CDR3 DNA reads TGTGCCAGCTCAGCTCAGGGGGGATCGGGCACTGAAGCTTTCTTT. The whole variable domain, filled in from reference TRBV18 and TRBJ1-1, reads NAGVMQNPRHLVRRRGQEARLRCSPMKGHSHVYWYRQLPEEGLKFMVYLQKENIIDESGMPKERFSAEFPKEGPSILRIQQVVRGDSAAYFCASSAQGGSGTEAFFGQGTRLTVV.

The chain joins TRBV7-6 to TRBJ2-2, with 7 nucleotides matching TRBD2. CDR1 and CDR2 from the germline V gene are SGHVS and FNYEAQ. V gave up 3 bases and J gave up 2 bases; unmatched junction bases: 3. The CDR3 runs 15 residues. The DNA for the CDR3 is TGTGCCAGCAGCTTGGGGGGGGTAAACACCGGGGAGCTGTTTTTT. Protein sequence: CASSLGGVNTGELFF. The full variable domain, with the rest looked up from reference TRBV7-6 and TRBJ2-2, is GAGVSQSPRYKVTKRGQDVALRCDPISGHVSLYWYRQALGQGPEFLTYFNYEAQQDKSGLPNDRFSAERPEGSISTLTIQRTEQRDSAMYRCASSLGGVNTGELFFGEGSRLTVL.

The rearrangement uses TRBV2 and TRBJ1-1, with D possibly TRBD1 on 5 matching bases. CDR3 length: 16 residues. Germline V CDR1 and CDR2: SNHLY, FYNNEI. V dropped 4 bases and J dropped 1 base, with 16 bases sitting between them. CDR3 DNA sequence: TGTGCCAGCAGTGTAGGGGCCTGGCTACCGAACACTGAAGCTTTCTTT. Translation: CASSVGAWLPNTEAFF.

Regarding this clone: Relative to the germline gene, one junction end is altered; a read error may explain this. The V gene is TRBV7-7, the J gene TRBJ2-3, with 7 bases matching TRBD1. CDR1 is SSHAT and CDR2 is FNYEAQ in the germline V gene (reference sequence). The CDR3 loop spans 15 amino acids. The CDR3 here is CASSLGQLSTDTQYF. In nucleotides, the CDR3 is TGTGCTAGCAGCCTGGGACAGTTAAGCACAGATACGCAGTATTTT.

J is TRBJ1-1 and V is TRBV6-6, with TRBD1 matching over 12 bases. CDR1 is MNHNY, CDR2 SVGAGI, per germline (reference sequence). The CDR3 sequence is 16 residues long. Trimming cost V 7 bases and J 1 base; bases outside gene matches: 7. The CDR3 here is CASTSGTGGGNTEAFF. For the CDR3, the DNA is TGTGCCAGCACGTCAGGGACAGGGGGCGGGAACACTGAAGCTTTCTTT.

Written as DNA, the CDR3 is TGTGCCAGCAGTGCCCCCCTCGAGGGCCAACTCACAGATACGCAGTATTTT. Encoded protein: CASSAPLEGQLTDTQYF. This rearrangement joins TRBV6-1 to TRBJ2-3, with D maybe TRBD2 (5 bases). Germline CDR1 is MNHNS and CDR2 is SASEGT. V lost 4 bases to trimming and J lost 2 bases, with 19 bases between them. The CDR3 runs to 17 residues.

The V and J genes are TRBV27 and TRBJ1-2; D call uncertain. This CDR3 has 13 residues. The V and J ends lost 8 bases and 4 bases respectively, with 14 bases between them. CDR1 MNHEY and CDR2 SMNVEV come from the germline V gene (reference sequence). CDR3 amino acids: CASGLRMTYGYTF. The CDR3 nucleotides are TGTGCCAGCGGCCTCAGGATGACCTATGGCTACACCTTC.

The chain uses TRBV11-2 and TRBJ2-7; tentative D call: TRBD1 (6 bases). Germline CDR1 SGHAT, CDR2 FQNNGV. The CDR3 spans 15 residues. Trimming stripped 3 bases from V and 0 bases from J, with 12 bases between. CDR3 loop: CASSLGTRTSYEQYF. CDR3 DNA sequence: TGTGCCAGCAGCTTGGGGACACGGACCTCCTACGAGCAGTACTTC.